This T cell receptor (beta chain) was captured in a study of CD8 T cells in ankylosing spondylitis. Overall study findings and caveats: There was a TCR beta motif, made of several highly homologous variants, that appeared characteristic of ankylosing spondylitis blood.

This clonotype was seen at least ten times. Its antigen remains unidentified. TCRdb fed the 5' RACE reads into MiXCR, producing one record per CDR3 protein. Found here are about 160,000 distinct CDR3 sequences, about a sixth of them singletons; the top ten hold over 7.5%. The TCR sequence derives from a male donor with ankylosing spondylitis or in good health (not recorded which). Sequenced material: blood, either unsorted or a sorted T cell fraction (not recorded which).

The CDR3 region is CSAPFAGTGDTDTQYF. CDR3 coding DNA: TGCAGTGCTCCCTTCGCGGGGACAGGGGACACAGATACGCAGTATTTT. This sequence joins TRBV20-1 and TRBJ2-3, with 10 bases identical to TRBD1. CDR1 is DFQATT and CDR2 is SNEGSKA in the germline V gene (reference sequence). The CDR3 is 16 amino acids. The J segment lost 2 bases and the V segment lost 5 bases, leaving 10 bases of the junction unmatched.